This paragraph reports one TCR beta chain. Its antigen is unknown. Data came from immunoSEQ multiplex PCR; TCRdb stores just in-frame clones and leaves some out. The table lists tens of thousands of clones, around 90% of them singletons. The data belong to a study of T cell clones after liver transplantation. CDR3 size: 14 residues. V was cut by 3 bases and J by 3 bases, with 11 bases left in between. Germline CDR1 LNHNV, CDR2 YYDKDF (reference sequence). General study results and limits: Graft donor-reactive T cells possibly entered the graft instead of undergoing deletion.

This material consisted of CD4+ T cells from blood, taken before liver transplant. This chain connects TRBV15 to TRBJ2-5; no definite D call. The clonotype was recovered from a human donor who received a liver transplant. The CDR3 sequence is CATSSGYREETQYF. CDR3 DNA sequence: TGTGCCACCAGCAGCGGCTATCGGGAAGAGACCCAGTACTTC.